This passage covers 25 T cell receptor beta chains from one sample sequenced in a study of shared clonotypes between healthy human individuals. Assay: immunoSEQ multiplex PCR; the TCRdb copy retains only in-frame clones and omits some. The sample comprises about 2.3 million clones, about 90% of which are singletons, and around 0.35% rests with the top ten. Material: naive CD4+ T cells from PBMCs. Documented subset: CD45RA+ positively selected. Every receptor here comes from a man aged 18 to 30 in good health. Some clones in this sample may be carry-over from other donors' samples.

This chain connects TRBV7-6 to TRBJ1-3; no clear D gene. The CDR3 runs 16 residues. The V end was cut by 2 bases, the J end by 0 bases, with 11 bases between. Looked up from germline, CDR1 is SGHVS and CDR2 is FNYEAQ. Here the CDR3 DNA reads TGTGCCAGCAGCTTATTCGGCAGTCACTCTGGAAACACCATATATTTT. This gives the protein CASSLFGSHSGNTIYF.

The V and J genes are TRBV29-1 and TRBJ2-5; a weak D match, TRBD2 (6 bases). Trimming removed 1 base at V and 4 bases at J, with 7 bases between. CDR1 and CDR2 (germline): SQVTM, ANQGSEA. CDR3 size: 12 residues. CDR3 sequence (DNA): TGCAGCGTTGAAGCCGGGAGAGAGACCCAGTACTTC. As protein: CSVEAGRETQYF.

The chain uses TRBV18 and TRBJ2-3, with TRBD2 as a possible D gene (7 bases). Trimming took off 1 base at V and 1 base at J, with 15 bases between the two ends. Germline V gives CDR1 KGHSH, CDR2 LQKENI. The CDR3 sequence is 17 residues long. The CDR3 loop is CASSPRGRRGGTDTQYF. The CDR3 bases are TGTGCCAGCTCACCACGGGGGCGCCGGGGGGGCACAGATACGCAGTATTTT.

V is TRBV7-6 and J is TRBJ2-2; D remains ambiguous. Germline-derived CDR1 and CDR2 are SGHVS and FNYEAQ. The CDR3 totals 16 residues. Trimming removed 6 bases from V and 3 bases from J, with 17 bases in between. CDR3 in DNA: TGTGCCAGCAGGCTGGATCCCTATCCGGACACCGGGGAGCTGTTTTTT. This gives the protein CASRLDPYPDTGELFF.

The CDR3 nucleotides are TGCGCCAGCAGCCAAGGGCTAGCGGGAGGGCTCTTTAACGAGCAGTACTTC. Translation gives CASSQGLAGGLFNEQYF. The chain combines TRBV4-1 with TRBJ2-7; 12 positions match TRBD2. Germline-derived CDR1 and CDR2 are MGHRA and YSYEKL. This CDR3 region has 17 residues. Germline trimming cut 1 base from V and 5 bases from J; bases unmatched to any gene: 9.

The chain recombines TRBV29-1 with TRBJ2-2; 9 bases fit TRBD1. The CDR3 loop spans 14 amino acids. The germline V gene has CDR1 SQVTM and CDR2 ANQGSEA. The V gene end was trimmed by 7 bases and the J gene end by 4 bases; junction bases not matched to a gene: 7. The CDR3 loop is CSAGGQGGTGELFF. The CDR3 DNA follows: TGCAGCGCGGGGGGACAGGGTGGCACCGGGGAGCTGTTTTTT.

V is TRBV6-6 and J is TRBJ2-3; possible D gene TRBD2, 5 bases. Germline V gene data show CDR1 as MNHNY and CDR2 as SVGAGI (reference sequence). V lost 7 bases and J lost 6, with 14 bases in between. CDR3 size: 13 residues. The CDR3 coding sequence is TGTGCCAGCATAGCGCCCGGTTTGGATACGCAGTATTTT. Translated: CASIAPGLDTQYF.

This chain joins TRBV6-1 and TRBJ2-2, with TRBD2 matching over 7 bases. The CDR3 covers 14 residues. Germline trimming cut 5 bases from V and 5 bases from J; bases unmatched to any gene: 5. CDR1 and CDR2 from the germline V gene are MNHNS and SASEGT. CDR3 nucleotides: TGTGCCAGCAGTATCACTAGCGTTACCGGGGAGCTGTTTTTT. This translates into CASSITSVTGELFF.

V and J are TRBV7-2 and TRBJ1-5, with 7 nucleotides matching TRBD1. The trim removed 0 bases at V and 1 base at J, leaving 6 bases unmatched. Germline V gene lookup returns CDR1 SGHTA and CDR2 FQGNSA. The CDR3 sequence is 17 residues long. The CDR3 here is CASSLASGGRSNQPQHF. The CDR3 region has the DNA TGTGCCAGCAGCTTAGCGTCAGGGGGTCGGAGCAATCAGCCCCAGCATTTT.

The rearrangement links TRBV7-9 to TRBJ1-1; no firm D call. Germline loops: CDR1 SEHNR, CDR2 FQNEAQ (reference sequence). V shed 5 bases and J shed 5 bases, with 15 bases lying between them. This CDR3 spans 14 amino acids. The CDR3 bases are TGTGCCAGCAGCGCCCTTTTAGCTGTGACTGAAGCTTTCTTT. It encodes CASSALLAVTEAFF.

This clone is a singleton in its sample. The chain employs TRBV19 and TRBJ2-7; tentative D call: TRBD2 (6 bases). This CDR3 has 15 amino acids. In germline, CDR1 is LNHDA, CDR2 SQIVND (reference sequence). Trimming removed 5 bases from V and 3 bases from J, with 17 bases in between. CDR3 region: CASSSTGTANYEQYF. The CDR3 nucleotides are TGTGCCAGTAGTTCCACCGGGACTGCTAACTACGAGCAGTACTTC.

The chain joins TRBV10-1 to TRBJ2-4; tentatively, D is TRBD1 or TRBD2 (5 bases each). V was pared by 0 bases and J by 9 bases, with 15 bases between. Germline loops: CDR1 WNHNN, CDR2 SYGVQD (reference sequence). This CDR3 comprises 15 residues. CDR3 amino acids: CASSESGEGLGIQYF. The CDR3 DNA sequence: TGCGCCAGCAGTGAGTCGGGCGAGGGGTTGGGCATTCAGTACTTC.

The rearrangement uses TRBV19 and TRBJ2-1; TRBD1 agrees at 9 bases. V trimming: 5 bases; J trimming: 7 bases; junction bases outside the gene matches: 15. Per germline, CDR1 LNHDA and CDR2 SQIVND (reference sequence). The CDR3 consists of 17 residues. CDR3 in amino acids: CASSPTGTGHPGNEQFF. CDR3 nucleotide sequence: TGTGCCAGTAGTCCTACCGGGACAGGGCATCCGGGGAATGAGCAGTTCTTC. The full variable domain, with the rest looked up from reference TRBV19 and TRBJ2-1, is DGGITQSPKYLFRKEGQNVTLSCEQNLNHDAMYWYRQDPGQGLRLIYYSQIVNDFQKGDIAEGYSVSREKKESFPLTVTSAQKNPTAFYLCASSPTGTGHPGNEQFFGPGTRLTVL.

The chain joins TRBV28 to TRBJ1-2, with D possibly TRBD1 on 5 matching bases. CDR1 MDHEN and CDR2 SYDVKM come from the germline V gene. Trimming shortened V by 2 bases and J by 4 bases, and 14 bases separated the two germline ends. The CDR3 has 15 residues. CDR3 in DNA: TGTGCCAGCAGTTTAAGGGGACGGACGATCTATGGCTACACCTTC. It translates to CASSLRGRTIYGYTF.

The chain is built from TRBV7-2 and TRBJ2-7; TRBD2 matches at 10 bases. The V gene's germline CDR1 is SGHTA and CDR2 FQGNSA. CDR3 length equals 14 residues. V lost 5 bases and J lost 7; bases outside the gene matches: 8. The CDR3 DNA sequence: TGTGCCAGCAGCACAGCTAGCGGGAGCGGAGAGCAGTACTTC. Amino acid sequence: CASSTASGSGEQYF.

The chain combines TRBV21-1 with TRBJ1-5. TRBV21-1 counts as a pseudogene. The CDR3 consists of 18 residues. Written as DNA, the CDR3 is TGTGCCAGCAGCATGGTACATACATCCTCCTATGGCAATCAGCCCCAGCATTTT. It is translated as CASSMVHTSSYGNQPQHF.

The chain joins TRBV6-1 to TRBJ2-2, with D perhaps matching TRBD1 or TRBD2 (6 bases each). V lost 6 bases and J 3 bases, leaving 14 bases between the germline ends. The CDR3 is 15 amino acids. Per the germline V gene, CDR1 is MNHNS and CDR2 is SASEGT. The CDR3 DNA reads TGTGCCAGCAGAAAGGGGGGCCTTTACACCGGGGAGCTGTTTTTT. Residues: CASRKGGLYTGELFF.

CDR3 sequence reads: CASSSGTSGAPTSTDTQYF. CDR3 nucleotides: TGCGCCAGCAGCTCCGGGACTAGCGGGGCTCCTACTAGCACAGATACGCAGTATTTT. This chain connects TRBV5-1 to TRBJ2-3; 13 nucleotides agree with TRBD2. Per the germline V gene, CDR1 is SGHRS and CDR2 is YFSETQ. This CDR3 has 19 amino acids. J was trimmed by 0 bases and V by 3 bases; bases with no gene match: 10.

The chain joins TRBV7-2 to TRBJ1-3; weak D call: TRBD1 (5 bases). V lost 5 bases and J lost 3, with 14 bases in between. This CDR3 has 15 residues. Germline assignment: CDR1 SGHTA and CDR2 FQGNSA. The CDR3 nucleotides are TGTGCCAGCAGCCCCTTGGGGGTTAGTGGAAACACCATATATTTT. As protein: CASSPLGVSGNTIYF.

The chain joins TRBV19 to TRBJ2-7; 10 bases are shared with TRBD2. The V gene end was trimmed by 4 bases and the J gene end by 4 bases; junction bases not matched to a gene: 7. CDR1 is LNHDA and CDR2 is SQIVND in the germline V gene (reference sequence). This CDR3 is 15 amino acids long. The CDR3: CASSKLAGGSYEQYF. The CDR3 DNA follows: TGTGCCAGTAGTAAATTAGCGGGAGGATCGTACGAGCAGTACTTC.

For this clone: Different DNA sequences within this sample yield the same CDR3. This rearrangement joins TRBV5-1 to TRBJ2-2, with D tentatively TRBD2 (5 bases). The germline V and J ends were trimmed by 0 bases and 4 bases, with 10 bases remaining between them. This CDR3 has 15 amino acids. Germline lookup yields CDR1 SGHRS and CDR2 YFSETQ. In DNA, the CDR3 is TGCGCCAGCAGCTTGGTAGGGAGCAGCACCGGGGAGCTGTTTTTT. Amino acid sequence: CASSLVGSSTGELFF.

The chain couples TRBV30 to TRBJ2-5; maybe TRBD2 (6 bases). The germline V gene encodes CDR1 GTSNPN and CDR2 SVGIG (reference sequence). Trimming cost V 0 bases and J 7 bases, with 9 bases left between them. This CDR3 comprises 12 residues. The CDR3 loop is CAWSVMGGTQYF. The CDR3 DNA reads as TGTGCCTGGAGTGTAATGGGGGGGACCCAGTACTTC. The whole variable domain, filled in from reference TRBV30 and TRBJ2-5, reads SQTIHQWPATLVQPVGSPLSLECTVEGTSNPNLYWYRQAAGRGLQLLFYSVGIGQISSEVPQNLSASRPQDRQFILSSKKLLLSDSGFYLCAWSVMGGTQYFGPGTRLLVL.

V is TRBV9 and J is TRBJ2-3; a possible D gene is TRBD1 (6 bases). The CDR3 totals 16 residues. Germline CDR1 reads SGDLS; CDR2 reads YYNGEE. Trimming took off 0 bases at V and 4 bases at J, with 15 bases between the two ends. The CDR3 coding sequence is TGTGCCAGCAGCGTAGGCCAAACAGGGTGGGCAGATACGCAGTATTTT. It yields the protein CASSVGQTGWADTQYF. Complete variable domain (other parts from reference TRBV9 and TRBJ2-3): DSGVTQTPKHLITATGQRVTLRCSPRSGDLSVYWYQQSLDQGLQFLIQYYNGEERAKGNILERFSAQQFPDLHSELNLSSLELGDSALYFCASSVGQTGWADTQYFGPGTRLTVL.

The J gene is TRBJ1-4, the V gene TRBV27, with D tentatively TRBD1 (6 bases). The germline V gene encodes CDR1 MNHEY and CDR2 SMNVEV (reference sequence). The V gene lost 3 bases and the J gene lost 8 bases, with 10 bases spanning the gap. The CDR3 covers 13 residues. This CDR3 reads CASSLGGREKLFF. Written as DNA, the CDR3 is TGTGCCAGCAGTTTGGGGGGGCGAGAAAAACTGTTTTTT.

V is TRBV7-3 and J is TRBJ2-2, with TRBD1 matching 7 bases. CDR1 is SGHTA and CDR2 is FQGTGA in the germline V gene. The CDR3 covers 13 residues. Trimming took 5 bases from V and 6 from J; bases not matched to a gene: 3. CDR3 residues: CASSQQGAGELFF. In nucleotides, the CDR3 is TGTGCCAGCAGCCAGCAGGGGGCCGGGGAGCTGTTTTTT. Together with reference TRBV7-3 and TRBJ2-2, the CDR3 gives the full variable domain: GAGVSQTPSNKVTEKGKYVELRCDPISGHTALYWYRQSLGQGPEFLIYFQGTGAADDSGLPNDRFFAVRPEGSVSTLKIQRTERGDSAVYLCASSQQGAGELFFGEGSRLTVL.